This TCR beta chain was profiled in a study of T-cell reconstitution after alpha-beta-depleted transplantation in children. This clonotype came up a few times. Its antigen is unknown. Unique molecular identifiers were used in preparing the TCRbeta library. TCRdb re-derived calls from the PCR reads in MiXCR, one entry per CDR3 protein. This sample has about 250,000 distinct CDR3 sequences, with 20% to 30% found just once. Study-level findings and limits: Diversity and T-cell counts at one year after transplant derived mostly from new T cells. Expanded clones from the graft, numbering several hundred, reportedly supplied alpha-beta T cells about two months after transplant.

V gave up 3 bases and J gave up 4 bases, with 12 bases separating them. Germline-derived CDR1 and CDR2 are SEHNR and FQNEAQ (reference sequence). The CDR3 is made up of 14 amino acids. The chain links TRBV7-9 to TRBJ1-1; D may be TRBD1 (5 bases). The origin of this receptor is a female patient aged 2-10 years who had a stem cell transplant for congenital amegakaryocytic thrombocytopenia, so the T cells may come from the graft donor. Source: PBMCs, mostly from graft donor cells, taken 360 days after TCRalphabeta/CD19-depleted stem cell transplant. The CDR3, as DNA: TGTGCCAGCAGCTTTGGGGGACCGAGCACTGAAGCTTTCTTT. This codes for CASSFGGPSTEAFF.